Below are 2 T cell receptor beta chains sequenced from a single sample in a study of read filtering for tumor transcriptome and immune sequencing. Molecular barcoded adaptors covering alpha/delta and beta/gamma chains were used on 400 ng RNA. Via MiXCR, TCRdb re-called the reads, giving one row per CDR3 protein. The repertoire has about 46,000 distinct CDR3 sequences, 15% to 20% of them found once; the top ten carry 30% to 45%. The sequencing input was a population of CD138-negative cells sorted from bone marrow. The source is a donor at least 40 years old with multiple myeloma.

The chain combines TRBV5-1 with TRBJ2-1; TRBD2 matches at 13 bases. Germline assignment: CDR1 SGHRS and CDR2 YFSETQ. The V gene end was trimmed by 4 bases and the J gene end by 9 bases; junction bases not matched to a gene: 10. CDR3 length equals 16 residues. Here the CDR3 reads CASSPRTSGSISEQFF. The CDR3 nucleotides are TGCGCCAGCAGCCCTCGGACTAGCGGGAGTATTAGTGAGCAGTTCTTC.

This clonotype has a handful of counts. The CDR3 DNA reads as TGTGCCAGCAGTGAACCTAGAAAAGAGACCCAGTACTTC. As protein: CASSEPRKETQYF. This chain joins TRBV2 and TRBJ2-5; D is unclear. Germline CDR1 is SNHLY and CDR2 is FYNNEI. The CDR3 runs to 13 residues. Trimming pared 2 bases from V and 3 bases from J, leaving 7 bases between.